This record covers a single T cell receptor beta chain. Its target antigen remains unknown. One base away there is no much larger clone; base qualities are not given. Using the deep immunoSEQ assay, TCR CDR3 regions were amplified from genomic DNA by multiplex PCR. Extracted genomic DNA from each cell subset was spread evenly across all wells of several immunoSEQ 96-well plates, with each plate serving as a replicate. Each replicate PCR for sorted subsets received approximately 220 ng genomic DNA, equal to about 30,000 T cell genomes. The purified libraries were quantified using a Qubit 3.0 fluorometer, sized with a Bioanalyzer 2100, and then quantified again using the KAPA Library Quantification kit. Every immunoSEQ 96-well plate was sequenced on a dedicated single-read 150-cycle Illumina NextSeq 550 flow cell. On the authors' methods: Because the immunoSEQ output held only junctional sequences and lacked quality scores, the filtering could not match the filtering applied to full-length reads. Sequences were annotated with PyIR, a Python wrapper for IgBLAST v1.9, and V/J genes and CDR3 were assigned using IMGT germline references. Reads were filtered out if the reads had weak V/J assignments (E-value above 1e-6), no CDR3, stop codons, out-of-frame junctions, or ambiguous translated residues. V3J clonotypes were defined by identical inferred V gene, J gene, and CDR3 amino acid sequence. Percentage overlap between repertoires was calculated by dividing the number of shared unique clonotypes by the size of the smaller repertoire. Repertoire richness was assessed with RTK rarefaction, the Chao1 estimator, and Recon v2.1 estimates of unobserved clonotypes. Generation probabilities for all TCRbeta clonotypes obtained by the gDNA method from a handful of donors were computed using OLGA. The table comes from immuneACCESS by way of TCRdb, which keeps in-frame sequences with V and J called. Part of the clones is missing from these tables; in studies checked, under half for an unresolved V gene and the rest for unknown reasons. For V, J and clone size, that table is used; D and trimming come from the DNA. The sample table lists 2,100,000 or so clones, 90% to 96% of them with a count of one. More than 0.1% of the sample is in the top ten clones.

The germline V gene specifies ENHRY as CDR1 and SYGVKD as CDR2. V loses 7 bases at its end and J loses 3 bases; junction bases beyond the gene matches: 7. The CDR3 runs 15 amino acids, cysteine and phenylalanine included. CDR3 DNA is the only sequence kept; it has 45 bases, read in frame from the first base. The data are from a study of shared clonotypes between healthy human individuals (dated by TCRdb to 2018 to 2021). Turning to the overall study: The cohort comprised a couple of women and a few men aged 18 to 49 years. Per donor, three plates each were used for CD4 naive and CD4 memory, two for CD8 naive, and one for CD8 memory. The study deeply sequenced blood TCR repertoires of five healthy adults to estimate repertoire size and the extent of clonotype sharing between individuals. To increase sequencing depth and limit assay-specific biases, TCR repertoire library preparation and sequencing were carried out by different laboratories using diverse techniques. Leukapheresis yielded between about 0.85 and 10 billion PBMCs per donor.

The donors were healthy, HIV-negative adults with no recently reported acute infections or vaccinations. All donors were Caucasian adults living in Nashville, Tennessee, USA. CD4+ T cells were enriched through magnetic negative selection, after which naive cells were positively selected on CD45RA and the remaining negative fraction served as the memory subset. After blood collection by leukapheresis, PBMCs were isolated using Ficoll-Histopaque density gradient centrifugation and then cryopreserved in the vapor phase of liquid nitrogen. Analytical flow cytometry was used to check the purity and quantity of each magnetically sorted T cell population. Each sorted fraction had its genomic DNA isolated and then quantified by UV absorbance on a Nanodrop 2000c. What the authors observed across the whole study: The small number of donors limited the genetic and exposure-history diversity represented. Incomplete sequencing was indicated by rarefaction of sorted-subset datasets, despite the large sequencing depth. Across a few donors, 5% to 6% of naive CD4, roughly 3.3% of naive CD8, 2.3% of memory CD4, and approximately 0.4% of memory CD8 clonotypes were shared. Only blood was sampled, and tissue TCR repertoires likely differ from those in blood. Clonotypes shared by all four sorted-subset donors showed higher generation probabilities than non-shared clonotypes. Larger estimated clonotype richness was generally found for naive subsets than for memory subsets. Pairwise subsampling led to the expectation that sequencing depth would affect the degree of clonotype sharing among donors.

Sequencing was performed on naive CD4+ T cells sorted from blood. The sample's cell subset or site, from its label and the paper: CD45RA+ positively selected. The rearranged segments are TRBV10-3 and TRBJ2-1, and 9 junctional nucleotides match TRBD1. The receptor was derived from a man aged 18 to 30 in good health. The sequence in DNA is TGTGCCATCACCTCAGACAGGGGGGGCTACAATGAGCAGTTCTTC. Its coded protein is CAITSDRGGYNEQFF.